This passage covers 21 T cell receptor beta chains from one sample sequenced in a study of T cells in Graves' hyperthyroidism and ophthalmopathy. RNA transcripts provided the source from which TCR beta CDR3 regions were amplified. HTBI primers were employed in a first-round RT-PCR of the TCR CDR3. TCRdb processed the multiplex PCR reads anew with MiXCR; each CDR3 protein has one entry. The sample lists 540,000 or so distinct CDR3 sequences; about 45% were seen once. The material sequenced was peripheral blood or thyroid tissue (not recorded which). Source of these receptors: an adult woman with Graves' disease, either hyperthyroidism or ophthalmopathy (not recorded which).

This clonotype was seen repeatedly, ten times or more. The gene calls are TRBV7-9 and TRBJ1-5; 11 bases are shared with TRBD1. The CDR3 contains 15 residues. CDR1 SEHNR and CDR2 FQNEAQ come from the germline V gene (reference sequence). V trimming: 5 bases; J trimming: 5 bases; junction bases outside the gene matches: 5. The CDR3 sequence: CASSAGTGGDQPQHF. The CDR3 DNA follows: TGTGCCAGCAGCGCTGGGACAGGGGGTGATCAGCCCCAGCATTTT.

The V and J genes are TRBV7-9 and TRBJ1-3; TRBD1 is a possible D gene (5 bases). V was pared by 5 bases and J by 2 bases, with 16 bases between. This CDR3 is built from 16 residues. Germline CDR1 reads SEHNR; CDR2 reads FQNEAQ (reference sequence). In nucleotides, the CDR3 is TGTGCCAGCAGCCTCGCGACAAGGGGACCTGGAAACACCATATATTTT. Translating it yields CASSLATRGPGNTIYF.

Of note for this clonotype: Sequence at one end of the junction differs from germline and may be a read error. The gene calls are TRBV5-1 and TRBJ2-2; TRBD2 matches 7 bases. The CDR3 spans 18 residues. The germline CDR1 and CDR2 sequences are SGHRS and YFSETQ. As DNA, the CDR3 is TGCGCCAGCAGCTTGGGGGCGACGGGGCGGGAGAACACCGGGGAGCTGTACTTC. Translating it yields CASSLGATGRENTGELYF.

The chain joins TRBV20-1 to TRBJ1-5; possibly TRBD1 for D (6 bases). The ends were cut back, 6 bases at V and 5 bases at J, with 11 bases in the middle. CDR1 is DFQATT and CDR2 is SNEGSKA in the germline V gene (reference sequence). This CDR3 contains 12 residues. CDR3 sequence (DNA): TGCAGTGCAGGGGACATTCATCAGCCCCAGCATTTT. This encodes CSAGDIHQPQHF.

As for this clonotype: A much larger clone differs from this one at a single base, so this may be a read error. The rearrangement uses TRBV7-8 and TRBJ2-5; TRBD1 matches 10 bases. CDR1 and CDR2 (germline): SGHVS, FQNEAQ. This CDR3 has 15 residues. Germline trimming cut 6 bases from V and 3 bases from J; bases unmatched to any gene: 7. The CDR3 loop is CASSRTGGGEETQYF. The CDR3 DNA follows: TGTGCCAGCAGTCGGACAGGGGGGGGGGAAGAGACCCAGTACTTC.

Ten or more counts support this clonotype. The V and J genes are TRBV19 and TRBJ1-5; D is unresolved. Deletions cut 3 bases from V and 0 bases from J, with 6 bases between. CDR3 length: 14 residues. Germline loops: CDR1 LNHDA, CDR2 SQIVND (reference sequence). Here the CDR3 reads CASSIVHSNQPQHF. The CDR3, as DNA: TGTGCCAGTAGTATCGTCCATAGCAATCAGCCCCAGCATTTT.

This clonotype was counted ten times or more. The genes are TRBV7-9 and TRBJ2-6; D may match TRBD1 or TRBD2 (5 bases each). CDR3 length: 15 residues. V was clipped by 5 bases and J by 2 bases, with 10 bases between them. Germline loops: CDR1 SEHNR, CDR2 FQNEAQ (reference sequence). Written as DNA, the CDR3 is TGTGCCAGCAGCAGAGGGACCGCTGGGGCCAACGTCCTGACTTTC. It encodes CASSRGTAGANVLTF.

This chain's CDR3 is CSVVGKTGELFF. The CDR3 bases are TGCAGCGTTGTAGGCAAGACCGGGGAGCTGTTTTTT. The chain uses TRBV29-1 and TRBJ2-2; D unclear. Trimming removed 4 bases at V and 5 bases at J, with 8 bases between. The CDR3 contains 12 residues. Germline CDR1 SQVTM, CDR2 ANQGSEA.

The chain combines TRBV7-9 with TRBJ2-7, with D maybe TRBD1 (6 bases). CDR3 length: 12 amino acids. Germline V CDR1 and CDR2: SEHNR, FQNEAQ (reference sequence). Trimming cost V 8 bases and J 3 bases, with 11 bases left between them. The CDR3 loop reads CASQDSYYEQYF. CDR3 in DNA: TGTGCCAGCCAGGACAGTTACTACGAGCAGTACTTC.

This rearrangement joins TRBV7-9 to TRBJ2-2, with TRBD2 as a possible D gene (6 bases). The V end lost 3 bases, the J end lost 0 bases, and 8 bases lay between the germline ends. The germline gives CDR1 SEHNR, CDR2 FQNEAQ (reference sequence). CDR3 length: 15 amino acids. The CDR3 is CASSFGGANTGELFF. The CDR3, as DNA: TGTGCCAGCAGCTTCGGCGGGGCGAACACCGGGGAGCTGTTTTTT.

The V and J genes are TRBV25-1 and TRBJ1-5; 7 bases are shared with TRBD1. Trimming cost V 9 bases and J 0 bases; bases outside gene matches: 23. This CDR3 has 20 residues. Germline V gives CDR1 MGHDK, CDR2 SYGVNS. The CDR3 nucleotides read TGTGCCAGGATTGCCCAAACAGGGGTGGAGGGTGGGCGTAGCAATCAGCCCCAGCATTTT. It yields the protein CARIAQTGVEGGRSNQPQHF.

This clonotype has only one observation. Germline is not matched at one junction end, which may reflect a read error. The V and J genes are TRBV7-9 and TRBJ2-2, with TRBD1 matching 10 bases. CDR3 length: 15 amino acids. Germline assignment: CDR1 SEHNR and CDR2 FQNEAQ (reference sequence). CDR3 sequence (DNA): TGTGTCAGCAGTTACCGGGACAGGGGAACCGGGGAGCTGTTTTTT. It specifies CVSSYRDRGTGELFF.

In its sample, this clonotype was seen a few times. The rearrangement joins TRBV29-1 to TRBJ2-6; D perhaps matches TRBD1 (5 bases). Germline V gene data show CDR1 as SQVTM and CDR2 as ANQGSEA. The CDR3 extends over 15 amino acids. V gave up 6 bases and J gave up 0 bases, with 12 bases separating them. In nucleotides, the CDR3 is TGCAGCGTCCGAAAGGGGTCCTCTGGGGCCAACGTCCTGACTTTC. Protein sequence: CSVRKGSSGANVLTF.

The chain combines TRBV20-1 with TRBJ2-5, with a tentative D call TRBD1 (5 bases). V lost 6 bases, J lost 5 bases, and 19 bases lay in between. The CDR3 is 14 residues long. CDR1 is DFQATT and CDR2 is SNEGSKA in the germline V gene (reference sequence). The CDR3 sequence is CSATRPAGWETQYF. The CDR3 DNA reads as TGCAGTGCCACACGGCCTGCAGGGTGGGAGACCCAGTACTTC.

This clonotype has just a few counts. CDR3 residues: CASSQGRRVGDTEAFF. DNA of the CDR3: TGCGCCAGCAGCCAAGGGCGCAGGGTTGGGGACACTGAAGCTTTCTTT. The V call is TRBV4-1, the J call TRBJ1-1, with a possible D match to TRBD1 (5 bases). This CDR3 is built from 16 residues. Germline V gives CDR1 MGHRA, CDR2 YSYEKL. V lost 1 base to trimming and J lost 3 bases, with 15 bases between them.

In this sample, this clonotype turned up many times. CDR3 residues: CASSLPGVNQPQHF. CDR3 sequence (DNA): TGTGCCAGCAGCCTCCCCGGAGTCAATCAGCCCCAGCATTTT. The V and J genes are TRBV27 and TRBJ1-5; D is unclear. The germline gives CDR1 MNHEY, CDR2 SMNVEV (reference sequence). The CDR3 is 14 residues long. Deletions cut 6 bases from V and 3 bases from J, with 12 bases between.

This chain links TRBV20-1 with TRBJ2-2; D is undetermined. Trimming removed 2 bases from V and 7 bases from J, with 5 bases in between. CDR1 and CDR2 (germline): DFQATT, SNEGSKA (reference sequence). The CDR3 contains 11 residues. The CDR3 reads CSARSLGELFF. The CDR3 DNA sequence: TGCAGTGCTAGATCTCTCGGGGAGCTGTTTTTT.

This rearrangement joins TRBV20-1 to TRBJ1-1, with TRBD1 as a possible D gene (6 bases). The CDR3 totals 12 residues. Germline V gene sequence: CDR1 DFQATT, CDR2 SNEGSKA (reference sequence). V was trimmed by 6 bases and J by 0 bases, leaving 8 bases between them. The CDR3 sequence is CSAGDMNTEAFF. CDR3 DNA sequence: TGCAGTGCCGGGGACATGAACACTGAAGCTTTCTTT.

This clonotype was observed a few times. The rearrangement links TRBV7-2 to TRBJ2-5; the D gene is possibly TRBD2 (6 bases). V lost 5 bases and J 4 bases, leaving 14 bases between the germline ends. The V gene's germline CDR1 is SGHTA and CDR2 FQGNSA. CDR3 length: 14 amino acids. CDR3 sequence: CASSLLASAETQYF. Here the CDR3 DNA reads TGTGCCAGCAGCCTGCTGGCTAGCGCAGAGACCCAGTACTTC. The full variable domain, completed using reference TRBV7-2 and TRBJ2-5, is GAGVSQSPSNKVTEKGKDVELRCDPISGHTALYWYRQSLGQGLEFLIYFQGNSAPDKSGLPSDRFSAERTGGSVSTLTIQRTQQEDSAVYLCASSLLASAETQYFGPGTRLLVL.

V gene TRBV20-1 combines with J gene TRBJ1-2; D is perhaps TRBD1 (6 bases). This CDR3 has 14 residues. The germline CDR1 and CDR2 sequences are DFQATT and SNEGSKA (reference sequence). Trimming left V 5 bases short and J 0 bases short, with 13 bases between. The CDR3 loop reads CSAYTRDTNYGYTF. CDR3 DNA sequence: TGCAGTGCTTATACCCGGGACACTAACTATGGCTACACCTTC.

As for this clonotype: The junction and the germline gene differ at one end; a read error may be behind it. This chain joins TRBV15 and TRBJ2-5, with D possibly matching TRBD2 (5 bases). CDR3 length equals 15 residues. Germline CDR1 and CDR2: LNHNV and YYDKDF (reference sequence). The CDR3 nucleotides are TGTGCCGCCAGCAGTAGACCCGGGGAAGAAGAGACCCAGTACTTC. It codes for CAASSRPGEEETQYF.